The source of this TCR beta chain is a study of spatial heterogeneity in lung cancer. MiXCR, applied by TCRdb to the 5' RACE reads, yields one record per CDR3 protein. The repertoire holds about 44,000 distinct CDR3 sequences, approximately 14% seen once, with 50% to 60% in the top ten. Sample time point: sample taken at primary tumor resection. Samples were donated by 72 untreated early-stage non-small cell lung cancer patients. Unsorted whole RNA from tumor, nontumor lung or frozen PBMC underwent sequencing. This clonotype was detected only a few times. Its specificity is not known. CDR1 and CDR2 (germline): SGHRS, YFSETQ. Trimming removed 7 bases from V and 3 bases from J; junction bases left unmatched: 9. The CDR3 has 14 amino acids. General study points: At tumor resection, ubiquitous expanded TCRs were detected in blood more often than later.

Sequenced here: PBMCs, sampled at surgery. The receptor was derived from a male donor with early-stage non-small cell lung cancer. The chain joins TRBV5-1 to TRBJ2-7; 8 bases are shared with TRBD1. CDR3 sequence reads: CASGLTGGNYEQYF. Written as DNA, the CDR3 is TGCGCCAGCGGTCTAACAGGGGGTAACTACGAGCAGTACTTC. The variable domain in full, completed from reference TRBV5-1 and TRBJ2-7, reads KAGVTQTPRYLIKTRGQQVTLSCSPISGHRSVSWYQQTPGQGLQFLFEYFSETQRNKGNFPGRFSGRQFSNSRSEMNVSTLELGDSALYLCASGLTGGNYEQYFGPGTRLTVT.